In this sample, the clone carrying this TCR beta chain turned up many times. The antigen is unknown. CDR3 length equals 13 residues. The germline V gene has CDR1 DFQATT and CDR2 SNEGSKA (reference sequence). Trimming at V came to 3 bases and at J to 6 bases, leaving 4 bases not matched to a gene. A 10-nucleotide random UMI tagged transcripts in template-switch 5'RACE cDNA synthesis. Each sequencing run yielded over 160 million TCR-beta sequences from 15-18 subjects. Using its own MiXCR run on the 5' RACE reads, TCRdb lists one record per CDR3 protein. This repertoire shows fewer than 35,000 distinct CDR3 sequences, roughly 16% found once; its top ten account for about 4.9%. The data originate from a study of neurological immune-mediated disorders. The study's findings and limits: None of the CDR3 amino acid sequences found in expanded clones was shared across subjects. This suggests that the TCR-beta repertoires were private in all groups.

The time point: technical triplicate 3. There were approximately 1 million CD4+ or CD8+ T cells used in the sorted libraries. The sample taken for sequencing was CD4+ T cells from blood. The chain combines TRBV20-1 with TRBJ1-2; 10 positions match TRBD1. This sequence was found in a female donor with HTLV-1-associated myelopathy (HAM/TSP). The CDR3 DNA reads TGCAGTGCTAGGAAAGACAGGGGGCATGGCTACACCTTC. This sequence encodes CSARKDRGHGYTF.